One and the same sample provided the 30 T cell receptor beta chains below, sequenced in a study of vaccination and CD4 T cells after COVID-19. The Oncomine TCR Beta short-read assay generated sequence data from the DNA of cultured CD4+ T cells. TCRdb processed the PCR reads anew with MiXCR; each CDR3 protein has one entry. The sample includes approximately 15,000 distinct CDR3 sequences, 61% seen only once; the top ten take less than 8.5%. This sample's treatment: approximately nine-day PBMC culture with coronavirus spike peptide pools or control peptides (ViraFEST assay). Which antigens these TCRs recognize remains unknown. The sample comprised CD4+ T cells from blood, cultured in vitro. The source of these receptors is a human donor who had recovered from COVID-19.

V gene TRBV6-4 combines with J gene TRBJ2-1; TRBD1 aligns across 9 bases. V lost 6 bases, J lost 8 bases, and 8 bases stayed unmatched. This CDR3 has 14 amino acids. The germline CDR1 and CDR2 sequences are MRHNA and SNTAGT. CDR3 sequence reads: CASSDRGFVDEQFF. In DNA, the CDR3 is TGTGCCAGCAGCGACAGGGGGTTCGTCGATGAGCAGTTCTTC.

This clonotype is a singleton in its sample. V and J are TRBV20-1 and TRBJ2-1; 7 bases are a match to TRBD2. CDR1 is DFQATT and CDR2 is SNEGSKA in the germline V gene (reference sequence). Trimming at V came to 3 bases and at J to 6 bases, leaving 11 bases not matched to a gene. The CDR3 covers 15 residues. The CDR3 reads CSARWRGSRGNEQFF. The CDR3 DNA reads TGCAGTGCTAGGTGGCGGGGGTCCCGGGGCAATGAGCAGTTCTTC.

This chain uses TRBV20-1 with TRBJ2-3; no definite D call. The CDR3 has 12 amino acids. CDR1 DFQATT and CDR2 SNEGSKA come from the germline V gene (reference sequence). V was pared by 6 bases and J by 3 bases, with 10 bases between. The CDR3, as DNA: TGCAGTGCCCGTATCGGGACAGATACGCAGTATTTT. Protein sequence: CSARIGTDTQYF.

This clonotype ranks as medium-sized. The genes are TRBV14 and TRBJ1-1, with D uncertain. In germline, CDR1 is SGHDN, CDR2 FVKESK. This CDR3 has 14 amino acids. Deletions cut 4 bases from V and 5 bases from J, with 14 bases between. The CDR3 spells CASSLGFRSTEAFF. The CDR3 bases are TGTGCCAGCAGCCTGGGATTCCGTTCGACTGAAGCTTTCTTT.

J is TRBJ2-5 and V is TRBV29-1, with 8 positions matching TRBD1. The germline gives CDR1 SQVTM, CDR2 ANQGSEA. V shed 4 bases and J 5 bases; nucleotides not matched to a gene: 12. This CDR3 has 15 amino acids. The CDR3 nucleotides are TGCAGCGTTGGACAGACAGGGGCCTTTGGGGAGACCCAGTACTTC. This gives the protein CSVGQTGAFGETQYF.

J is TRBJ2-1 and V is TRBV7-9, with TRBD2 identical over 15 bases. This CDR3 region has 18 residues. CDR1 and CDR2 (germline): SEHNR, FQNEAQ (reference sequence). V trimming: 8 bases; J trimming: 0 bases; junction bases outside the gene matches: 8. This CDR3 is CASLGLAGGSTSYNEQFF. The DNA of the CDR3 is TGTGCCAGCCTGGGACTAGCGGGAGGTTCTACCTCCTACAATGAGCAGTTCTTC.

The CDR3 region is CASSSIRNTEAFF. CDR3 coding DNA: TGTGCCAGCAGCTCTATCCGGAACACTGAAGCTTTCTTT. V and J are TRBV11-2 and TRBJ1-1; no firm D call. The CDR3 spans 13 residues. V lost 4 bases to trimming and J lost 1 base, with 7 bases between them. CDR1 SGHAT and CDR2 FQNNGV come from the germline V gene.

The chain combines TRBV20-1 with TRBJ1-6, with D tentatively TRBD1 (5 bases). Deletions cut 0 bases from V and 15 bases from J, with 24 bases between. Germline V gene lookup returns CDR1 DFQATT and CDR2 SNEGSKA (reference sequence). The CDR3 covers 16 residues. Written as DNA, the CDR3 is TGCAGTGCTAGAGATGAATGGGCAGGGACGGTGATCGGCCTCCACTTT. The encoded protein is CSARDEWAGTVIGLHF.

CDR3 in amino acids: CASSDGTGGSYEQYF. The CDR3 coding sequence is TGCGCCAGCAGTGATGGGACAGGGGGTTCCTACGAGCAGTACTTC. V gene TRBV10-1 combines with J gene TRBJ2-7, with 11 bases that match TRBD1. The CDR3 totals 15 residues. V dropped 3 bases and J dropped 1; count of bases not matched to a gene: 2. CDR1 is WNHNN and CDR2 is SYGVQD in the germline V gene (reference sequence).

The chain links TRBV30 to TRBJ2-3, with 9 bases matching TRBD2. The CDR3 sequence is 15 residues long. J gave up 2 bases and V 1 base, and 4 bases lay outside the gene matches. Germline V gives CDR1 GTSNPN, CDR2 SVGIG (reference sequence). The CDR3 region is CAWSGLAGSTDTQYF. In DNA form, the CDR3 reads TGTGCCTGGAGTGGGCTAGCGGGATCCACAGATACGCAGTATTTT.

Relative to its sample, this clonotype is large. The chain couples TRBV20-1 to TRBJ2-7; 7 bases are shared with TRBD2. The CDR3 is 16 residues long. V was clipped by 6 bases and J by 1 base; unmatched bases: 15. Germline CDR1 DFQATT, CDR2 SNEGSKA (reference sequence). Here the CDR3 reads CSALGGASGASYEQYF. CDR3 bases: TGCAGTGCGTTGGGGGGTGCGAGCGGGGCTTCCTACGAGCAGTACTTC.

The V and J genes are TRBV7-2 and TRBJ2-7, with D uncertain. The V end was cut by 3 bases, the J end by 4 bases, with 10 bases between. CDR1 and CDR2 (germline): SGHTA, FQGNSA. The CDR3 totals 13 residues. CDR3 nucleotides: TGTGCCAGCAGCTTGATGGGATCTTACGAGCAGTACTTC. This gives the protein CASSLMGSYEQYF.

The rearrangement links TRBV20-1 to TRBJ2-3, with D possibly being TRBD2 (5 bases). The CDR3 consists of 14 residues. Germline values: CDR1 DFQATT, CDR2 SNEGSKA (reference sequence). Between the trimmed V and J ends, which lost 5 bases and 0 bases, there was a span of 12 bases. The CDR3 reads CSAQDLSSTDTQYF. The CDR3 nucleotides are TGCAGTGCTCAGGACTTATCTAGCACAGATACGCAGTATTTT.

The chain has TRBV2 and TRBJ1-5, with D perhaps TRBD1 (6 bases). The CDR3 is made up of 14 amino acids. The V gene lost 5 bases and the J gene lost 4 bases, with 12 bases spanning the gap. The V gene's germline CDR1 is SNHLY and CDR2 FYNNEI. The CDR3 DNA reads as TGTGCCAGCAGTACCGGGGGCGCAAATCAGCCCCAGCATTTT. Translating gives CASSTGGANQPQHF.

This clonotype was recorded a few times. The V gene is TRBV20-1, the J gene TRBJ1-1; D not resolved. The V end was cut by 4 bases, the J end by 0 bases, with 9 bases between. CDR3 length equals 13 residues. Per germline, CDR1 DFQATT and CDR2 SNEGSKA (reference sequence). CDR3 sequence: CSAIVGLNTEAFF. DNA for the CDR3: TGCAGTGCTATAGTTGGCTTGAACACTGAAGCTTTCTTT.

The CDR3 DNA reads TGTGCCATCGGCCCGGGACTAGTTAGCACCGGGGAGCTGTTTTTT. Translating it yields CAIGPGLVSTGELFF. The chain links TRBV10-3 to TRBJ2-2; 8 nucleotides line up with TRBD2. Germline V CDR1 and CDR2: ENHRY, SYGVKD. The junction had 9 bases not matched to a gene; V was cut back by 8 bases and J by 4 bases. The CDR3 consists of 15 residues.

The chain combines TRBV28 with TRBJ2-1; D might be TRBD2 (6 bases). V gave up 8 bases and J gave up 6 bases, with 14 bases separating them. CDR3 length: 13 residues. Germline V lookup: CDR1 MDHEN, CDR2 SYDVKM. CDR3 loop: CASGSGEPNEQFF. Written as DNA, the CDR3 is TGTGCCAGCGGGTCGGGGGAGCCCAATGAGCAGTTCTTC.

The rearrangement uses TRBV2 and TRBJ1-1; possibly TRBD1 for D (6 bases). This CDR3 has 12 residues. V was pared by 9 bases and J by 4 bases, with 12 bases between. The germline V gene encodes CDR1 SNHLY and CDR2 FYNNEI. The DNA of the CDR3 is TGTGCCAGAGGACAGTCGGGCACTGAAGCTTTCTTT. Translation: CARGQSGTEAFF.

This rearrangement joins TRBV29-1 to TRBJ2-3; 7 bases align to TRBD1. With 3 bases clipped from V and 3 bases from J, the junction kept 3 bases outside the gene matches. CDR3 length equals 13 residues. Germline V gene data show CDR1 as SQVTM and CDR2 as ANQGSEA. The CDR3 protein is CSVDAGGTDTQYF. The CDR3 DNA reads TGCAGCGTTGACGCAGGGGGTACAGATACGCAGTATTTT.

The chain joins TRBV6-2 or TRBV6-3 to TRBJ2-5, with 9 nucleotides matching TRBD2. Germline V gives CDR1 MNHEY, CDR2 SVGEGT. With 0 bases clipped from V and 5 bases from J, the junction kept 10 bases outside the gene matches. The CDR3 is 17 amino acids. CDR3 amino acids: CASSYSSREGRGETQYF. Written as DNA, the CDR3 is TGTGCCAGCAGTTACTCTTCGCGGGAGGGCCGGGGCGAGACCCAGTACTTC.

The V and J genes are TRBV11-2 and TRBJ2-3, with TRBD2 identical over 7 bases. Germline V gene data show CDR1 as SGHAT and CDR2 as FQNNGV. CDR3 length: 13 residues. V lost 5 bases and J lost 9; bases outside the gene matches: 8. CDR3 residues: CASSNPGGLTQYF. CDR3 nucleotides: TGTGCCAGCAGCAACCCGGGGGGACTGACGCAGTATTTT.

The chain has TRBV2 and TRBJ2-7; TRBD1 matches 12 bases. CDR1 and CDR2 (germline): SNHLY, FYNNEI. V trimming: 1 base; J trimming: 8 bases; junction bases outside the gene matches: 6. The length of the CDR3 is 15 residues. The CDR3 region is CASSEGDRGRVQQYF. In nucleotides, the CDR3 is TGTGCCAGCAGTGAAGGGGACAGGGGGCGCGTACAGCAGTACTTC.

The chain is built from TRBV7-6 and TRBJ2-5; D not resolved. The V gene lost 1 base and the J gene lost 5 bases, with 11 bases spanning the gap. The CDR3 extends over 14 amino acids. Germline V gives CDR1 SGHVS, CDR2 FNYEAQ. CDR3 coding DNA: TGTGCCAGCAGCTTAGTCCCATTGGCCGAGACCCAGTACTTC. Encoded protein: CASSLVPLAETQYF.

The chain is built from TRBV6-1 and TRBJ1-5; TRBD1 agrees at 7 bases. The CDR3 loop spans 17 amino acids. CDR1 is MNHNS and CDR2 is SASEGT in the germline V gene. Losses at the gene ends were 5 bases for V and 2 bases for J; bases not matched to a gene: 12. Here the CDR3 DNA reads TGTGCCAGCAGTCCAATAATAACAGGGGCAGGCAATCAGCCCCAGCATTTT. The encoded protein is CASSPIITGAGNQPQHF.

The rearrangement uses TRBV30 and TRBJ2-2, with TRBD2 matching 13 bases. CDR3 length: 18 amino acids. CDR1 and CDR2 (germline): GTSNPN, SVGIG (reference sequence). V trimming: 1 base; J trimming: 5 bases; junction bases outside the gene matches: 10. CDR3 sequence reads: CAWSGLAGGGGLTGELFF. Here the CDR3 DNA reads TGTGCCTGGAGTGGACTAGCGGGAGGAGGGGGGTTAACCGGGGAGCTGTTTTTT.

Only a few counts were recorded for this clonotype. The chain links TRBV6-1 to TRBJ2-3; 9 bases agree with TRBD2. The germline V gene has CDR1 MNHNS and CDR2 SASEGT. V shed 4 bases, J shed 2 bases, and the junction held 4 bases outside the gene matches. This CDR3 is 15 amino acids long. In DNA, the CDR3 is TGTGCCAGCAGTGCGCGGGGGGGACTCACAGATACGCAGTATTTT. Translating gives CASSARGGLTDTQYF.

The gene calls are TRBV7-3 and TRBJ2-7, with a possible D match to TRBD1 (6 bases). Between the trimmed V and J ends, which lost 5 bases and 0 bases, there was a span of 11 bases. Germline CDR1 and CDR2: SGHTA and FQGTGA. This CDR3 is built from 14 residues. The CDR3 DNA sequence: TGTGCCAGCAGCCCTACAGGGAGCTCCTACGAGCAGTACTTC. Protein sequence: CASSPTGSSYEQYF. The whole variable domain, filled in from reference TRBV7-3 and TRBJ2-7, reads GAGVSQTPSNKVTEKGKYVELRCDPISGHTALYWYRQSLGQGPEFLIYFQGTGAADDSGLPNDRFFAVRPEGSVSTLKIQRTERGDSAVYLCASSPTGSSYEQYFGPGTRLTVT.

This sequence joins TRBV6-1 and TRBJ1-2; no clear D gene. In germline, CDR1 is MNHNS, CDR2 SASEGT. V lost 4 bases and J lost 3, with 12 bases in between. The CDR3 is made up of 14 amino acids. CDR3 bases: TGTGCCAGCAGTGTCCATAAGGCCTACTATGGCTACACCTTC. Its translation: CASSVHKAYYGYTF.

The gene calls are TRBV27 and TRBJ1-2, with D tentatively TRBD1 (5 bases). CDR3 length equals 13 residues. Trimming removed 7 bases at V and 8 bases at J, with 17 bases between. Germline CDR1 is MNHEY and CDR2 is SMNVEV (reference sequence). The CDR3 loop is CASTSSRGYGYTF. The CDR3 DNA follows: TGTGCCAGCACCTCCTCCCGGGGGTACGGCTACACCTTC.

The CDR3 DNA reads TGCGCCAGCAGCCAAGAAAGAGGCAGTTCTGGAAACACCATATATTTT. Residues: CASSQERGSSGNTIYF. The chain employs TRBV4-1 and TRBJ1-3, with D uncertain. CDR3 length: 16 residues. The germline V gene has CDR1 MGHRA and CDR2 YSYEKL. Trimming stripped 0 bases from V and 1 base from J, with 10 bases between.